This T cell receptor (beta chain) was profiled in a study of cytomegalovirus exposure and HLA in healthy donors. Findings and caveats of the study: TCR beta chains numbering some 150 were designated cytomegalovirus-associated. It was reportedly the case that the classifier diagnosed cytomegalovirus status with high specificity and sensitivity. Whilst most TCR sequences proved rare, a subset of public TCRs occurred across many donors.

This table comes from immunoSEQ multiplex PCR, and its TCRdb copy is limited to in-frame clones, with some not included. The sample lists approximately 140,000 clones, roughly 86% occurring once. CDR3 length: 18 residues. A word on this clone: Its antigen is currently unknown.

This sequence was found in a man aged 18 to 29 in good health and CMV-seropositive. The gene calls are TRBV21-1 and TRBJ2-7; the table's D call, TRBD2, was not checked against the DNA. TRBV21-1 is termed a pseudogene. The specimen was PBMCs. The CDR3 DNA follows: TGTGCCAGCAGCACCCGGGGGACTAGCGGGGGGCCAACCTACGAGCAGTACTTC. It specifies CASSTRGTSGGPTYEQYF.